The 31 T cell receptor beta chains in this list originate from one sample, sequenced in a study of T cells in Graves' hyperthyroidism and ophthalmopathy. RNA transcripts gave rise to amplified TCR beta CDR3 regions. First-round RT-PCR of the TCR CDR3 relied on the HTBI primer set. TCRdb called the multiplex PCR reads again in MiXCR, with one record for every CDR3 protein. There are some 560,000 distinct CDR3 sequences in the sample; 14% occur only once, and about 14% lies in the top ten. The sequenced sample consisted of blood. The receptor source for this set is a woman between 40 and 55 years old with Graves' hyperthyroidism.

This clonotype was observed many times. The V gene is TRBV3-1, the J gene TRBJ1-2; D perhaps matches TRBD1 (6 bases). The V gene's germline CDR1 is LGHDT and CDR2 YNNKEL (reference sequence). V lost 0 bases to trimming and J lost 6 bases, with 11 bases between them. This CDR3 has 14 amino acids. This chain's CDR3 is CASSQEGGWNGYTF. The CDR3 nucleotides are TGTGCCAGCAGCCAAGAGGGGGGCTGGAATGGCTACACCTTC. The whole variable domain, remainder taken from reference TRBV3-1 and TRBJ1-2, is DTAVSQTPKYLVTQMGNDKSIKCEQNLGHDTMYWYKQDSKKFLKIMFSYNNKELIINETVPNRFSPKSPDKAHLNLHINSLELGDSAVYFCASSQEGGWNGYTFGSGTRLTVV.

This clonotype was counted many times. J is TRBJ2-1 and V is TRBV28, with TRBD2 identical over 8 bases. Germline CDR1 is MDHEN and CDR2 is SYDVKM. Trimming cost V 6 bases and J 0 bases; bases outside gene matches: 4. The CDR3 is 15 amino acids. The CDR3 sequence: CASRVAGSSYNEQFF. In DNA form, the CDR3 reads TGTGCCAGCAGAGTAGCGGGGAGCTCCTACAATGAGCAGTTCTTC.

The table lists this clonotype with many counts. The V and J genes are TRBV11-3 and TRBJ2-7, with D perhaps TRBD2 (5 bases). V was pared by 4 bases and J by 0 bases, with 13 bases between. The CDR3 covers 15 residues. Germline V CDR1 and CDR2: SGHNT, YENEEA. This CDR3 is CASSSDAGSSYEQYF. DNA for the CDR3: TGTGCCAGCAGCTCGGACGCGGGTAGCTCCTACGAGCAGTACTTC.

This clonotype was picked up a small number of times. J is TRBJ2-1 and V is TRBV27; TRBD2 matches at 10 bases. With 5 bases clipped from V and 7 bases from J, the junction kept 8 bases outside the gene matches. Germline V gene lookup returns CDR1 MNHEY and CDR2 SMNVEV (reference sequence). The CDR3 is 15 amino acids. The CDR3 nucleotides read TGTGCCAGCAGTCCTCTAGCGGGAGTTCGAAATGAGCAGTTCTTC. Protein product: CASSPLAGVRNEQFF.

This chain links TRBV4-3 with TRBJ2-1, with no clear D. CDR1 is LGHNA and CDR2 is YSLEER in the germline V gene. This CDR3 is built from 11 residues. V lost 0 bases, J lost 11 bases, and 5 bases lay in between. The CDR3 reads CASSQDRKQFF. The DNA for the CDR3 is TGCGCCAGCAGCCAAGACCGGAAGCAGTTCTTC.

The V and J genes are TRBV3-1 and TRBJ2-3; TRBD2 aligns across 16 bases. Germline CDR1 is LGHDT and CDR2 is YNNKEL (reference sequence). V shed 3 bases and J 3 bases; nucleotides not matched to a gene: 9. The CDR3 spans 19 residues. The CDR3 region is CASSQPGLAGGPRTDTQYF. Here the CDR3 DNA reads TGTGCCAGCAGCCAGCCGGGACTAGCGGGAGGGCCTAGGACAGATACGCAGTATTTT.

This clonotype occurred many times. The chain combines TRBV30 with TRBJ2-7; D is unclear. CDR1 and CDR2 (germline): GTSNPN, SVGIG (reference sequence). V lost 4 bases, J lost 2 bases, and 6 bases lay in between. There are 11 residues in the CDR3. Here the CDR3 DNA reads TGTGCCTGGACAGGAGCCTACGAGCAGTACTTC. It specifies CAWTGAYEQYF.

This clonotype was recorded at least ten times. The rearrangement links TRBV5-6 to TRBJ2-7; 7 bases are shared with TRBD1. Unmatched junction bases numbered 8, after V lost 5 bases and J lost 3 bases. CDR3 length: 14 residues. CDR1 is SGHDT, CDR2 YYEEEE, per germline. The CDR3 protein is CASSFRTGFYEQYF. The CDR3, as DNA: TGTGCCAGCAGTTTTCGGACAGGATTCTACGAGCAGTACTTC.

This clonotype was found once. This sequence joins TRBV7-9 and TRBJ2-2; 9 nucleotides line up with TRBD2. The CDR3 consists of 15 residues. The junction had 6 bases not matched to a gene; V was cut back by 5 bases and J by 5 bases. Germline assignment: CDR1 SEHNR and CDR2 FQNEAQ (reference sequence). The CDR3 DNA reads as TGTGCCAGCAGCCCCGGGACTAGCAGGACCGGGGAGCTGTTTTTT. It specifies CASSPGTSRTGELFF.

This clonotype was counted many times. The chain's CDR3 is CASSLVANEQYF. The CDR3 DNA is TGCGCCAGCAGCTTGGTGGCGAACGAGCAGTACTTC. The chain couples TRBV5-1 to TRBJ2-7; no reliable D call. This CDR3 has 12 residues. V lost 0 bases to trimming and J lost 5 bases, with 6 bases between them. Germline V CDR1 and CDR2: SGHRS, YFSETQ.

This clonotype has at least ten counts. The V gene is TRBV10-3, the J gene TRBJ2-7; D possibly corresponds to TRBD1 (5 bases). Looked up from germline, CDR1 is ENHRY and CDR2 is SYGVKD. The germline V and J ends were trimmed by 0 bases and 5 bases, with 17 bases remaining between them. The CDR3 totals 16 residues. The chain's CDR3 is CAISESRGAGSDEQYF. DNA for the CDR3: TGTGCCATCAGTGAGTCGAGAGGTGCAGGGTCGGACGAGCAGTACTTC.

The rearrangement uses TRBV6-1 and TRBJ2-3, with D unclear. The CDR3 consists of 14 residues. With 6 bases removed from V and 0 bases from J, the gap between germline ends came to 10 bases. The germline gives CDR1 MNHNS, CDR2 SASEGT. The CDR3 here is CASSLNWSTDTQYF. The DNA for the CDR3 is TGTGCCAGCAGCCTGAACTGGAGCACAGATACGCAGTATTTT.

There are a few counts of this clonotype. The chain has TRBV19 and TRBJ2-2, with 13 bases fitting TRBD2. The CDR3 is 18 amino acids. The J segment lost 5 bases and the V segment lost 7 bases, leaving 13 bases of the junction unmatched. Germline assignment: CDR1 LNHDA and CDR2 SQIVND (reference sequence). CDR3 in DNA: TGTGCCAGTACCCCGATTGGGACTAGCGGGACTTGGACCGGGGAGCTGTTTTTT. It translates to CASTPIGTSGTWTGELFF.

Many counts were recorded for this clonotype. The CDR3 DNA sequence: TGTGCCTGGACCCCAGGGCCTGTCTTAGAGCAGTACTTC. Its protein is CAWTPGPVLEQYF. V is TRBV30 and J is TRBJ2-7, with a weak D call TRBD1 (5 bases). In germline, CDR1 is GTSNPN, CDR2 SVGIG (reference sequence). The CDR3 contains 13 residues. Between the trimmed V and J ends, which lost 4 bases and 7 bases, there was a span of 17 bases. The full variable domain, in which reference TRBV30 and TRBJ2-7 provide the parts outside the CDR3, is SQTIHQWPATLVQPVGSPLSLECTVEGTSNPNLYWYRQAAGRGLQLLFYSVGIGQISSEVPQNLSASRPQDRQFILSSKKLLLSDSGFYLCAWTPGPVLEQYFGPGTRLTVT.

This clonotype was detected ten times or more. The V and J genes are TRBV18 and TRBJ1-6, with D unclear. Between the trimmed V and J ends, which lost 2 bases and 8 bases, there was a span of 13 bases. CDR1 and CDR2 from the germline V gene are KGHSH and LQKENI. There are 15 residues in the CDR3. As DNA, the CDR3 is TGTGCCAGCTCACCAGCTCGAGCCGGGGATTCACCCCTCCACTTT. This translates into CASSPARAGDSPLHF.

This clonotype was observed at least ten times. The rearrangement links TRBV27 to TRBJ1-6; 8 nucleotides match TRBD1. Germline lookup yields CDR1 MNHEY and CDR2 SMNVEV (reference sequence). The CDR3 totals 19 residues. Unmatched junction bases numbered 14, after V lost 0 bases and J lost 7 bases. The CDR3 protein is CASSLSWQGARGRNSPLHF. Here the CDR3 DNA reads TGTGCCAGCAGTTTATCGTGGCAGGGGGCGCGCGGTCGGAATTCACCCCTCCACTTT.

The chain recombines TRBV24-1 with TRBJ2-2; no reliable D call. CDR3 length: 14 residues. Trimming removed 8 bases at V and 0 bases at J, with 9 bases between. CDR1 is KGHDR, CDR2 SFDVKD, per germline. The DNA for the CDR3 is TGTGCCACCAAAAAAGGAGCGAACACCGGGGAGCTGTTTTTT. As protein: CATKKGANTGELFF.

In its sample, this clonotype was seen a few times. This chain uses TRBV20-1 with TRBJ1-4, with 9 bases identical to TRBD1. The CDR3 has 13 amino acids. Germline V gene data show CDR1 as DFQATT and CDR2 as SNEGSKA (reference sequence). Trimming cost V 7 bases and J 8 bases; bases outside gene matches: 8. The CDR3 loop is CSVPRTGDEKLFF. The DNA of the CDR3 is TGCAGTGTCCCGAGGACAGGGGACGAAAAACTGTTTTTT.

This clonotype was seen ten or more times. V is TRBV6-5 and J is TRBJ1-6; maybe TRBD1 (6 bases). Trimming removed 2 bases from V and 7 bases from J, with 12 bases in between. CDR1 and CDR2 (germline): MNHEY, SVGAGI. The CDR3 sequence is 15 residues long. The CDR3 protein is CASSYRQGRNSPLHF. CDR3 nucleotide sequence: TGTGCCAGCAGTTACCGTCAGGGGAGGAATTCACCCCTCCACTTT.

The chain joins TRBV18 to TRBJ2-5; D uncertain. Looked up from germline, CDR1 is KGHSH and CDR2 is LQKENI. The CDR3 covers 13 residues. The ends were cut back, 3 bases at V and 5 bases at J, with 10 bases in the middle. The CDR3 bases are TGTGCCAGCTCACCGGATACAGATGAGACCCAGTACTTC. This sequence encodes CASSPDTDETQYF.

This clonotype appeared many times. The chain has TRBV28 and TRBJ1-1; D might be TRBD1 (5 bases). This CDR3 region has 15 residues. Germline CDR1 and CDR2: MDHEN and SYDVKM. Trimming left V 5 bases short and J 2 bases short, with 15 bases between. The CDR3 DNA reads as TGTGCCAGCAGTGGCTGGGGGTTGTTTAACACTGAAGCTTTCTTT. As protein: CASSGWGLFNTEAFF. Full variable domain (outside the CDR3, taken from reference TRBV28 and TRBJ1-1): DVKVTQSSRYLVKRTGEKVFLECVQDMDHENMFWYRQDPGLGLRLIYFSYDVKMKEKGDIPEGYSVSREKKERFSLILESASTNQTSMYLCASSGWGLFNTEAFFGQGTRLTVV.

There are many counts of this clonotype. The chain is built from TRBV5-1 and TRBJ1-1; 9 bases align to TRBD1. The germline V gene has CDR1 SGHRS and CDR2 YFSETQ. This CDR3 spans 15 amino acids. V trimming: 3 bases; J trimming: 5 bases; junction bases outside the gene matches: 8. The CDR3 bases are TGCGCCAGCAGCTCGGGGGACAGGGTTGGAACTGAAGCTTTCTTT. Translation: CASSSGDRVGTEAFF. The complete variable domain, with remaining parts taken from reference TRBV5-1 and TRBJ1-1, reads KAGVTQTPRYLIKTRGQQVTLSCSPISGHRSVSWYQQTPGQGLQFLFEYFSETQRNKGNFPGRFSGRQFSNSRSEMNVSTLELGDSALYLCASSSGDRVGTEAFFGQGTRLTVV.

This clonotype has a count of ten or more. This chain joins TRBV7-2 and TRBJ2-5, with D perhaps matching TRBD2 (5 bases). V lost 10 bases and J lost 4, with 16 bases in between. The germline CDR1 and CDR2 sequences are SGHTA and FQGNSA. The CDR3 extends over 13 amino acids. The CDR3 loop is CATSTDWRETQYF. CDR3 nucleotide sequence: TGTGCCACTTCGACGGACTGGAGAGAGACCCAGTACTTC.

This chain connects TRBV4-1 to TRBJ2-7, with 8 bases identical to TRBD2. Germline CDR1 MGHRA, CDR2 YSYEKL. The CDR3 runs to 15 residues. V dropped 2 bases and J dropped 7; count of bases not matched to a gene: 10. The CDR3 is CASSQTPGGGEEQYF. The CDR3, as DNA: TGCGCCAGCAGCCAAACCCCGGGAGGGGGAGAGGAGCAGTACTTC.

V usage is TRBV30 and J usage is TRBJ1-2, with no clear D. CDR3 length equals 14 residues. Trimming took off 0 bases at V and 0 bases at J, with 8 bases between the two ends. Germline lookup yields CDR1 GTSNPN and CDR2 SVGIG (reference sequence). CDR3 region: CAWSVASANYGYTF. The CDR3 DNA reads as TGTGCCTGGAGTGTAGCATCTGCTAACTATGGCTACACCTTC.

This clonotype occurred a few times. The J gene is TRBJ2-3, the V gene TRBV4-1; possibly TRBD2 for D (5 bases). The V and J ends lost 5 bases and 2 bases respectively, with 11 bases between them. The CDR3 sequence is 14 residues long. CDR1 and CDR2 from the germline V gene are MGHRA and YSYEKL. The CDR3 is CASSDFGVTDTQYF. For the CDR3, the DNA is TGCGCCAGCAGCGATTTCGGGGTCACAGATACGCAGTATTTT.

V and J are TRBV6-2 or TRBV6-3 and TRBJ1-5; 7 nucleotides align to TRBD1. Germline assignment: CDR1 MNHEY and CDR2 SVGEGT. V trimming: 1 base; J trimming: 6 bases; junction bases outside the gene matches: 6. The CDR3 is 15 amino acids. The CDR3 DNA reads TGTGCCAGCAGTTACTGGAGACAGGGCGGTCAGCCCCAGCATTTT. Amino acid sequence: CASSYWRQGGQPQHF.

A few counts support this clonotype. The chain employs TRBV5-5 and TRBJ1-3, with D unresolved. The CDR3 consists of 16 residues. V lost 2 bases and J 0 bases, leaving 12 bases between the germline ends. Germline V lookup: CDR1 SGHKS, CDR2 YYEKEE (reference sequence). CDR3 sequence reads: CASSLELLLSGNTIYF. CDR3 DNA sequence: TGTGCCAGCAGCTTAGAACTCCTCCTCTCTGGAAACACCATATATTTT. Together with reference TRBV5-5 and TRBJ1-3, the CDR3 gives the full variable domain: DAGVTQSPTHLIKTRGQQVTLRCSPISGHKSVSWYQQVLGQGPQFIFQYYEKEERGRGNFPDRFSARQFPNYSSELNVNALLLGDSALYLCASSLELLLSGNTIYFGEGSWLTVV.

This clonotype was counted only a few times. The chain joins TRBV5-1 to TRBJ2-1, with 9 nucleotides matching TRBD1. V lost 4 bases to trimming and J lost 0 bases; unmatched junction nucleotides: 2. Germline values: CDR1 SGHRS, CDR2 YFSETQ. The CDR3 extends over 15 amino acids. DNA for the CDR3: TGCGCCAGCAGCCAGGGACAGGGCTCCTACAATGAGCAGTTCTTC. Protein product: CASSQGQGSYNEQFF.

In its sample, this clonotype was seen many times. The chain couples TRBV28 to TRBJ2-2; 7 nucleotides line up with TRBD1. CDR3 length: 16 amino acids. The germline CDR1 and CDR2 sequences are MDHEN and SYDVKM. Germline trimming cut 5 bases from V and 2 bases from J; bases unmatched to any gene: 8. CDR3 amino acids: CASSRPGQLNTGELFF. CDR3 DNA sequence: TGTGCCAGCAGTAGACCGGGACAGCTCAACACCGGGGAGCTGTTTTTT.

The rearrangement uses TRBV9 and TRBJ2-2; tentative D call: TRBD1 (5 bases). Germline V gene data show CDR1 as SGDLS and CDR2 as YYNGEE. CDR3 length: 14 residues. The V end was cut by 4 bases, the J end by 4 bases, with 11 bases between. CDR3: CASSTVQGTGELFF. As DNA, the CDR3 is TGTGCCAGCAGCACCGTCCAGGGCACCGGGGAGCTGTTTTTT.